These 9 T cell receptor beta chains originate from one sample sequenced in a study of T-cell reconstitution after alpha-beta-depleted transplantation in children. TCRbeta library preparation incorporated unique molecular identifiers. Each CDR3 protein gets one entry after TCRdb re-called the PCR reads with MiXCR. Of hundreds of thousands of distinct CDR3 sequences in the sample, 20% to 25% were seen once. The source material was PBMCs, mostly from graft donor cells, sampled 360 days after TCRalphabeta/CD19-depleted stem cell transplant. All receptors come from a boy under two years old who had a stem cell transplant for acute myeloid leukemia, so the T cells may come from the graft donor.

This sequence joins TRBV28 and TRBJ1-2, with D unclear. Trimming removed 3 bases at V and 4 bases at J, with 6 bases between. Germline V gives CDR1 MDHEN, CDR2 SYDVKM. This CDR3 is built from 12 residues. The CDR3 DNA reads as TGTGCCAGCAGTTTGATACGCTATGGCTACACCTTC. Translating it yields CASSLIRYGYTF.

This clonotype was recorded many times. The V call is TRBV20-1, the J call TRBJ2-1, with TRBD2 matching over 11 bases. V was pared by 3 bases and J by 7 bases, with 5 bases of the junction left unmatched. CDR3 size: 14 residues. Germline-derived CDR1 and CDR2 are DFQATT and SNEGSKA (reference sequence). In nucleotides, the CDR3 is TGCAGTGCTAGGGTAGCGGGGGGGCGGAATGAGCAGTTCTTC. This gives the protein CSARVAGGRNEQFF.

This clonotype was seen ten or more times. V is TRBV20-1 and J is TRBJ1-2, with a possible D match to TRBD1 (5 bases). The CDR3 sequence is 14 residues long. Trimming took off 1 base at V and 4 bases at J, with 13 bases between the two ends. Germline V gene sequence: CDR1 DFQATT, CDR2 SNEGSKA (reference sequence). The CDR3 spells CSARVQGIGYGYTF. The CDR3 nucleotides read TGCAGTGCTAGAGTGCAGGGAATCGGCTATGGCTACACCTTC.

The V gene is TRBV29-1, the J gene TRBJ2-3, with TRBD1 matching 8 bases. This CDR3 has 19 amino acids. Germline loops: CDR1 SQVTM, CDR2 ANQGSEA. Trimming removed 0 bases from V and 0 bases from J; junction bases left unmatched: 14. CDR3 protein: CSVEDWGTHRGISTDTQYF. CDR3 coding DNA: TGCAGCGTTGAAGATTGGGGTACTCACAGGGGGATTAGCACAGATACGCAGTATTTT.

This chain uses TRBV5-6 with TRBJ2-1; 7 nucleotides line up with TRBD2. The germline V gene encodes CDR1 SGHDT and CDR2 YYEEEE. The junction had 15 bases not matched to a gene; V was cut back by 4 bases and J by 5 bases. This CDR3 has 17 residues. The CDR3 sequence: CASSAYGRGRPNNEQFF. The DNA of the CDR3 is TGTGCCAGCAGCGCCTACGGGCGGGGGAGACCGAACAATGAGCAGTTCTTC.

The J gene is TRBJ2-7, the V gene TRBV6-1; D not certain. CDR3 length: 14 residues. The V gene's germline CDR1 is MNHNS and CDR2 SASEGT. Trimming removed 6 bases at V and 5 bases at J, with 17 bases between. The CDR3 sequence: CASSPSGSRNEQYF. CDR3 coding DNA: TGTGCCAGCAGCCCAAGTGGCTCCAGGAACGAGCAGTACTTC.

This clonotype was seen ten or more times. V usage is TRBV5-1 and J usage is TRBJ2-5, with TRBD2 matching 10 bases. There are 14 residues in the CDR3. V lost 5 bases, J lost 4 bases, and 5 bases stayed unmatched. In germline, CDR1 is SGHRS, CDR2 YFSETQ. The CDR3 sequence is CASRPWTSGETQYF. CDR3 in DNA: TGCGCCAGCAGACCGTGGACTAGCGGAGAGACCCAGTACTTC.

CDR3 nucleotide sequence: TGCAGTGCTAGAGCCTTCCCGCCAGAAGAGCAGTTCTTC. Protein sequence: CSARAFPPEEQFF. The chain is built from TRBV20-1 and TRBJ2-1; D remains ambiguous. Germline CDR1 is DFQATT and CDR2 is SNEGSKA (reference sequence). Trimming removed 1 base at V and 10 bases at J, with 14 bases between. The CDR3 length is 13 residues.

This clonotype was counted a few times. The rearrangement links TRBV15 to TRBJ2-3, with 10 nucleotides matching TRBD1. After removal of 2 bases from V and 2 bases from J, the junction contained 16 bases not matched to a gene. Looked up from germline, CDR1 is LNHNV and CDR2 is YYDKDF (reference sequence). The CDR3 consists of 20 residues. CDR3 residues: CATSRSPIDWGTGDTDTQYF. As DNA, the CDR3 is TGTGCCACCAGCAGATCTCCTATCGATTGGGGGACAGGGGACACAGATACGCAGTATTTT.